Below, 11 T cell receptor beta chains from the same sample are listed, as sequenced in a study of cytomegalovirus exposure and HLA in healthy donors. Vbeta (60) and Jbeta (13) primers were used in the PCR. TCRdb's table, derived via immunoSEQ multiplex PCR, lists solely in-frame clones and lacks some. This table has 150,000 to 180,000 clones, around 79% appearing once. Sample: PBMCs. The origin of the receptors is a young man in good health and CMV-seropositive.

The chain carries TRBV2 and TRBJ2-7; D gene uncertain. Trimming shortened V by 2 bases and J by 3 bases, and 8 bases separated the two germline ends. Germline-derived CDR1 and CDR2 are SNHLY and FYNNEI. The CDR3 runs to 13 residues. The CDR3 DNA sequence: TGTGCCAGCAGTGAATCATCCATCTACGAGCAGTACTTC. As protein: CASSESSIYEQYF.

The chain is built from TRBV4-3 and TRBJ1-1; D gene uncertain. The length of the CDR3 is 14 residues. The germline V gene encodes CDR1 LGHNA and CDR2 YSLEER. V shed 0 bases and J shed 6 bases, with 11 bases lying between them. CDR3 sequence reads: CASSQDSRRAEAFF. CDR3 nucleotides: TGCGCCAGCAGCCAAGATTCCCGGAGGGCTGAAGCTTTCTTT.

The chain is built from TRBV2 and TRBJ2-1; 12 nucleotides agree with TRBD2. V lost 4 bases to trimming and J lost 2 bases; unmatched junction nucleotides: 0. The CDR3 sequence is 15 residues long. Germline V gene lookup returns CDR1 SNHLY and CDR2 FYNNEI. CDR3 sequence: CASSGLAGAYNEQFF. Written as DNA, the CDR3 is TGTGCCAGCAGTGGACTAGCGGGAGCCTACAATGAGCAGTTCTTC.

This clone was observed a handful of times. The chain joins TRBV5-4 to TRBJ2-1; 8 nucleotides match TRBD2. V gave up 1 base and J gave up 4 bases; unmatched junction bases: 4. CDR3 length: 15 amino acids. Germline V lookup: CDR1 SGHNT, CDR2 YYREEE (reference sequence). The CDR3 here is CASSLKRESYNEQFF. DNA for the CDR3: TGTGCCAGCAGCTTGAAGCGGGAGTCTTACAATGAGCAGTTCTTC.

This chain links TRBV2 with TRBJ2-1, with D uncertain. V gave up 11 bases and J gave up 5 bases, with 16 bases separating them. CDR1 and CDR2 (germline): SNHLY, FYNNEI. The length of the CDR3 is 13 residues. The CDR3 region has the DNA TGTGCCTTTCACGGCGGCCCGAACAATGAGCAGTTCTTC. Its protein is CAFHGGPNNEQFF. Full variable domain (outside the CDR3, taken from reference TRBV2 and TRBJ2-1): EPEVTQTPSHQVTQMGQEVILRCVPISNHLYFYWYRQILGQKVEFLVSFYNNEISEKSEIFDDQFSVERPDGSNFTLKIRSTKLEDSAMYFCAFHGGPNNEQFFGPGTRLTVL.

V gene TRBV9 combines with J gene TRBJ1-2; D gene ambiguous. In germline, CDR1 is SGDLS, CDR2 YYNGEE. The CDR3 runs to 15 residues. V was trimmed by 0 bases and J by 7 bases, leaving 16 bases between them. CDR3 in DNA: TGTGCCAGCAGCGTAGAAGGCAGAGGATCCCTTGGCTACACCTTC. Its protein product is CASSVEGRGSLGYTF.

The chain has TRBV13 and TRBJ2-7; 7 bases agree with TRBD1. The CDR3 loop spans 14 amino acids. The germline CDR1 and CDR2 sequences are PRHDT and FYEKMQ (reference sequence). V shed 4 bases, J shed 0 bases, and the junction held 3 bases outside the gene matches. CDR3 DNA: TGTGCCAGCAGCTCTGGGACAGTCTCCTACGAGCAGTACTTC. It encodes CASSSGTVSYEQYF.

The J gene is TRBJ1-1, the V gene TRBV7-9; 8 bases line up with TRBD1. Germline V gene sequence: CDR1 SEHNR, CDR2 FQNEAQ (reference sequence). Trimming cost V 1 base and J 5 bases; bases outside gene matches: 6. This CDR3 region has 15 residues. CDR3 amino acids: CASSLGDRLGTEAFF. The CDR3 DNA is TGTGCCAGCAGCTTAGGGGACAGGCTTGGAACTGAAGCTTTCTTT.

This clone showed up just once. This sequence joins TRBV11-2 and TRBJ1-1; 9 bases line up with TRBD1. This CDR3 spans 14 amino acids. Trimming at V came to 5 bases and at J to 2 bases, leaving 3 bases not matched to a gene. Germline CDR1 reads SGHAT; CDR2 reads FQNNGV. The CDR3 loop is CASSRTGVNTEAFF. In DNA, the CDR3 is TGTGCCAGCAGCCGGACAGGGGTTAACACTGAAGCTTTCTTT.

The CDR3 here is CASSPQGLNTEAFF. CDR3 in DNA: TGTGCCAGCAGTCCACAGGGGCTGAACACTGAAGCTTTCTTT. This chain uses TRBV28 with TRBJ1-1; 7 bases align to TRBD1. Trimming at V came to 5 bases and at J to 0 bases, leaving 3 bases not matched to a gene. The CDR3 runs to 14 residues. Germline V lookup: CDR1 MDHEN, CDR2 SYDVKM. The full variable domain, completed using reference TRBV28 and TRBJ1-1, is DVKVTQSSRYLVKRTGEKVFLECVQDMDHENMFWYRQDPGLGLRLIYFSYDVKMKEKGDIPEGYSVSREKKERFSLILESASTNQTSMYLCASSPQGLNTEAFFGQGTRLTVV.

The chain links TRBV7-8 to TRBJ1-2, with TRBD1 matching 7 bases. The CDR3 is 18 residues long. Trimming took 1 base from V and 2 from J; bases not matched to a gene: 13. CDR1 SGHVS and CDR2 FQNEAQ come from the germline V gene. The CDR3 nucleotides are TGTGCCAGCAGCTTAGATTACAGGGGTCCCCTTTCGAACTATGGCTACACCTTC. This gives the protein CASSLDYRGPLSNYGYTF.